A selection of T cell receptor beta chains follows, all from one sample in a study of T-cell reconstitution after alpha-beta-depleted transplantation in children. TCRdb reprocessed the PCR reads via MiXCR and lists one record per CDR3 protein. The data contain more than 85,000 distinct CDR3 sequences, about 6% of them singletons. The specimen was PBMCs, mostly from graft donor cells, collected 60 days after TCRalphabeta/CD19-depleted stem cell transplant. These receptors originate from a female patient aged 2-9 years who had a stem cell transplant for Fanconi anemia, so the T cells may come from the graft donor. CDR3s leave out the opening cysteine and the closing phenylalanine or tryptophan.

V gene	J gene	CDR3 protein
TRBV27	TRBJ2-7	ASSSMTGEYEQY
TRBV28	TRBJ1-1	ASSSLTGWTEAF
TRBV19	TRBJ1-4	ASSIGRPEKLF
TRBV4-2	TRBJ1-4	ASTVGDRFNEKLF
TRBV18	TRBJ2-5	ASSPPTSGYSGQETQY
TRBV6-1	TRBJ2-2	ASRDDWEEVGELF
TRBV20-1	TRBJ2-7	SAREVQGKEQY
TRBV15	TRBJ1-3	ATSRAGDGNTIY
TRBV12-3/TRBV12-4	TRBJ2-3	AILSGRDTDTQY
TRBV18	TRBJ2-5	ASSPRTSGGAVQETQY
TRBV5-1	TRBJ1-2	ASSLADNYGYT
TRBV28	TRBJ2-3	ASSLETQVAYTQY
TRBV4-1	TRBJ2-1	ASSPGLAGGQF
TRBV28	TRBJ2-7	ASTPGGTGSYEQY
TRBV3-1	TRBJ1-6	ASSQDGRPYNSPLH
TRBV7-2	TRBJ2-7	ASSPLGSYEQY
TRBV12-3/TRBV12-4	TRBJ2-6	ASSLGTGANVLT
TRBV6-2/TRBV6-3	TRBJ2-7	ASRNVYSYEQY
TRBV4-2	TRBJ1-3	ASSPSVRGGAGNTIY
TRBV19	TRBJ2-5	ASSTVRDSQETQY
TRBV5-1	TRBJ2-7	ASSRFTSPYEQY
TRBV6-1	TRBJ2-3	ASSALAGGFTDTQY
TRBV20-1	TRBJ2-1	SARIRDNEQF
TRBV9	TRBJ2-5	ASSVDREETQY
TRBV7-9	TRBJ2-1	ASSSRVDPEQF
TRBV18	TRBJ1-1	ASSPSTEAF
TRBV5-1	TRBJ1-2	ASSGKGPGSLYGYT
TRBV11-3	TRBJ2-1	ASSRDVSEQF
TRBV20-1	TRBJ2-5	SARSTLNQETQY
TRBV11-1	TRBJ1-5	ASSLANGGRDSPIWSNQPQH
TRBV6-6	TRBJ1-1	ASSYSAVTEAF
TRBV20-1	TRBJ1-4	SAQADDNEKLF
TRBV12-3/TRBV12-4	TRBJ1-5	ASSLQDRIYSNQPQH
TRBV6-5	TRBJ2-1	ASSYSGAIYNEQF
TRBV29-1	TRBJ2-5	SAAEGPETQY
TRBV6-1	TRBJ2-2	ASRRDRGGELF
TRBV15	TRBJ1-2	ATSRDRGNYGYT
TRBV24-1	TRBJ1-5	ATSDWTGGDQPQH
TRBV2	TRBJ2-6	ASRYRAAGANVLT
TRBV3-1	TRBJ2-5	ASSLLDREETQY
TRBV25-1	TRBJ2-7	ASTYLLACGSDYYEQY
TRBV29-1	TRBJ1-1	SVGQVLGAF
TRBV29-1	TRBJ1-2	SAEDRIYGYT
TRBV6-1	TRBJ1-6	ASSEVGKARSLH
TRBV6-5	TRBJ2-2	ASSYGPGRFSRELF
TRBV29-1	TRBJ2-7	SVVAGVYEQY
TRBV12-3/TRBV12-4	TRBJ1-1	ASRERGERMNTEAF
TRBV5-1	TRBJ2-1	ASSSRSGTGYNEQF
TRBV10-3	TRBJ1-2	AISEGRFYGYT
TRBV27	TRBJ2-7	ASSWTTTGLEQY
TRBV7-8	TRBJ2-2	ASSLPRDSDNPGELF